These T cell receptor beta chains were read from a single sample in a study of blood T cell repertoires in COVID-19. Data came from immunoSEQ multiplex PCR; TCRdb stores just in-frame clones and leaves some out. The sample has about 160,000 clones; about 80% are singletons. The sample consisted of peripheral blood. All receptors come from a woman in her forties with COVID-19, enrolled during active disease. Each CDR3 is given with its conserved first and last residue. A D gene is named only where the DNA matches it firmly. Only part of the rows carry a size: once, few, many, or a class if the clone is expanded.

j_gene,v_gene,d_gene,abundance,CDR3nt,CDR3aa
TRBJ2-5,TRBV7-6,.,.,TGTGCCAGCAGACACCAGGGACTTCCACAAGAGACCCAGTACTTC,CASRHQGLPQETQYF
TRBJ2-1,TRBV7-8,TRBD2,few,TGTGCCAGCAGCTTCAGCGGGGGGACCTACAATGAGCAGTTCTTC,CASSFSGGTYNEQFF
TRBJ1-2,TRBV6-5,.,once,TGTGCCAGCTGGGCAGCATCTAACTATGGCTACACCTTC,CASWAASNYGYTF
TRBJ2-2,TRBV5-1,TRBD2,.,TGCGCCAGCAGTTCGTTTGCGGGAGGGGGCACCGGGGAGCTGTTTTTT,CASSSFAGGGTGELFF
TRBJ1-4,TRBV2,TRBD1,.,TGTGCCAGCAGTGGTACAGGGGCAACTAATGAAAAACTGTTTTTT,CASSGTGATNEKLFF
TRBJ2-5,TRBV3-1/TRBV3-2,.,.,TGTGCCAGCAGCCCCCCCGGCCAAGAGACCCAGTACTTC,CASSPPGQETQYF
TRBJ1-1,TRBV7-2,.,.,TGTGCCAGCAGCTTAGGCCGGAGCCAAGGTGAAGCTTTCTTT,CASSLGRSQGEAFF
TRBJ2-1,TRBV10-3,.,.,TGTGCCACTGTTCGGTCTAGCTCCTACAATGAGCAGTTCTTC,CATVRSSSYNEQFF
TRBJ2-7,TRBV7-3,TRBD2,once,TGTGCCAGCAGCCCCAGGACTAGAGTTGGGGAGTACTTC,CASSPRTRVGEYF
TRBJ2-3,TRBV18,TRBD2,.,TGTGCCAGCTCACCCTCTAGCGGGAGGACAGATACGCAGTATTTT,CASSPSSGRTDTQYF
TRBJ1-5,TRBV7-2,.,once,TGTGCCAGCAGCTTTAGTACGGGGGGCGTGCAGCCCCAGCATTTT,CASSFSTGGVQPQHF
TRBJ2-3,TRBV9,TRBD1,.,TGTGCCAGCAGCGTAGAGGGGACAGGAACGGAGGATACGCAGTATTTT,CASSVEGTGTEDTQYF
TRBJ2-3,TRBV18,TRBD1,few,TGTGCCAGCTCACCACGGACAGGGGTAGGAGATACGCAGTATTTT,CASSPRTGVGDTQYF
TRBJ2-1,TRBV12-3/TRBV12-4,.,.,TGTGCCAGCAGTTCAGGGGTGGATGAGCAGTTCTTC,CASSSGVDEQFF
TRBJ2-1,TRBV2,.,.,TGTGCCAGCAGAGGGGACACGAATGAGCAGTTCTTC,CASRGDTNEQFF
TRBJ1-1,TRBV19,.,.,TGTGCCAGTAGTACCCCGGGGACTGAAGCTTTCTTT,CASSTPGTEAFF
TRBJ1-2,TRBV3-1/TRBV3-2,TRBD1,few,TGTGCCAGCAGCCAAGTACAGGGGGCTGGCTACACCTTC,CASSQVQGAGYTF
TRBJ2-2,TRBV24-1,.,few,TGTGCCACCAGTGATTGGCCCGGGGAGCTGTTTTTT,CATSDWPGELFF
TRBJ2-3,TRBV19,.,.,TGTGCCAGTAGTTTGGTCCGGGATTCGACGCAGTATTTT,CASSLVRDSTQYF
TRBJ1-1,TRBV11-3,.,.,TGTGCCAGCAGCTTGGGCCTGAACACTGAAGCTTTCTTT,CASSLGLNTEAFF